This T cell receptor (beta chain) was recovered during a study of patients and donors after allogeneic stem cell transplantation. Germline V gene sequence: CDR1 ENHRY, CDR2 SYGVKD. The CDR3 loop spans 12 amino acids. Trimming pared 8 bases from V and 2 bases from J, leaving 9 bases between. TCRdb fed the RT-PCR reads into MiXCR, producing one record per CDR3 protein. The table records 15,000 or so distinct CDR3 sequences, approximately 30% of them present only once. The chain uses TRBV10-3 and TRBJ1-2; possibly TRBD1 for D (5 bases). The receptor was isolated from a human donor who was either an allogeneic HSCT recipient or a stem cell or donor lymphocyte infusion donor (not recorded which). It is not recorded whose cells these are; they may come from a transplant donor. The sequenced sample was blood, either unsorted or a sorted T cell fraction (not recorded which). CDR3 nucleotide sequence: TGTGCCATCCAACAGGAGAACTATGGCTACACCTTC. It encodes CAIQQENYGYTF.